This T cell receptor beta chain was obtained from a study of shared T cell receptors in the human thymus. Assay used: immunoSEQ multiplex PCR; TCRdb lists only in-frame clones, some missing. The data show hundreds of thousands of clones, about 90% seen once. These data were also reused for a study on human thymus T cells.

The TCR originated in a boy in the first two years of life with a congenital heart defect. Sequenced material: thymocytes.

The CDR3 region is CRMQNTDTQYF. The DNA of the CDR3 is TGCAGAATGCAGAACACAGATACGCAGTATTTT. The genes are TRBV20-1 and TRBJ2-3; D gene uncertain. The CDR3 is 11 amino acids. In germline, CDR1 is DFQATT, CDR2 SNEGSKA (reference sequence).